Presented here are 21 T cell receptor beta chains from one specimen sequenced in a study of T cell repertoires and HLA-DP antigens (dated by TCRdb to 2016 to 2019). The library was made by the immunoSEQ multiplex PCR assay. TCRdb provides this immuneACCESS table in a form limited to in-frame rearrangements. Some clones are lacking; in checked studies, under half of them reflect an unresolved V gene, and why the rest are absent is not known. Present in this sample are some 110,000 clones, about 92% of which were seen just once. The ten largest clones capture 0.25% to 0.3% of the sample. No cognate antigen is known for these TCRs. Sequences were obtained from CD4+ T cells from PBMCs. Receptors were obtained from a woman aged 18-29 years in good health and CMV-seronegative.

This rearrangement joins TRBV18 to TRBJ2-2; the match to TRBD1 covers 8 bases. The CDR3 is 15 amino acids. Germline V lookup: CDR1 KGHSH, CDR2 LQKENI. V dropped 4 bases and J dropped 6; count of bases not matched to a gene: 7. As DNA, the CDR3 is TGTGCCAGCTCACTTTGGACAGGGTCGCCCGGGGAGCTGTTTTTT. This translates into CASSLWTGSPGELFF.

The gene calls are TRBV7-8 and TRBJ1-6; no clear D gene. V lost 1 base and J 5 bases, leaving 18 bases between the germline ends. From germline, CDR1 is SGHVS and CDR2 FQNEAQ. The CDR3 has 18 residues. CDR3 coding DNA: TGTGCCAGCAGCTTAGTATCACAGTTCGAGCTGGATAATTCACCCCTCCACTTT. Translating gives CASSLVSQFELDNSPLHF.

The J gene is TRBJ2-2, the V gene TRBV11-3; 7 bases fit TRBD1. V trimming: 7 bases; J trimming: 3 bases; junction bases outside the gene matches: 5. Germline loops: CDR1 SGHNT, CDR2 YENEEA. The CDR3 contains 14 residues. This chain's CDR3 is CASTPTGYTGELFF. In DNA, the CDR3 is TGTGCCAGCACCCCGACAGGGTACACCGGGGAGCTGTTTTTT.

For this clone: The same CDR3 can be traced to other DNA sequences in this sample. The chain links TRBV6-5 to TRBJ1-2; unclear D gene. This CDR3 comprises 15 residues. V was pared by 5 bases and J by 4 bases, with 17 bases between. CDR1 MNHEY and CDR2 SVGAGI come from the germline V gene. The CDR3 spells CASSPHILGSYGYTF. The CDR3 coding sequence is TGTGCCAGCAGTCCTCACATCTTGGGGAGCTATGGCTACACCTTC.

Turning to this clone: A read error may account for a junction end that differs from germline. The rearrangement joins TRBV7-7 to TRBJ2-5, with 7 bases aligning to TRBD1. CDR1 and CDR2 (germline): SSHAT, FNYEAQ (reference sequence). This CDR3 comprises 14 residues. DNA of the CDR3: TGTGCTAGCAGTCGACAGGGAGTCCAAGAGACCCAGTACTTC. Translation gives CASSRQGVQETQYF.

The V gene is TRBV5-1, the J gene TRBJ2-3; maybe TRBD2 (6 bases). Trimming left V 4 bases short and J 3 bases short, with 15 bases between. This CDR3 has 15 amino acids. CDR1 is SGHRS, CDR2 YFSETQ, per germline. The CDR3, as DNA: TGCGCCAGCAGCCATACCTCAGCGGGTACAGATACGCAGTATTTT. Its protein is CASSHTSAGTDTQYF.

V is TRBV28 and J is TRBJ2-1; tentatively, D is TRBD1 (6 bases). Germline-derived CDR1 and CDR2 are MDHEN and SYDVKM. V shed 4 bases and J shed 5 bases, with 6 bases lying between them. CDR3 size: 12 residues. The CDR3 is CASSWGHNEQFF. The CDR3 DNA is TGTGCCAGCAGTTGGGGGCACAATGAGCAGTTCTTC.

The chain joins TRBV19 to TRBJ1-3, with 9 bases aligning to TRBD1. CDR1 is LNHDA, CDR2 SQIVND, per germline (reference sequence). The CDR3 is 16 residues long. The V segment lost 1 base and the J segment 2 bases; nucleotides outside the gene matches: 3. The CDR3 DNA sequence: TGTGCCAGTAGTATAGCAAACAGGGGGCCTGGAAACACCATATATTTT. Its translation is CASSIANRGPGNTIYF.

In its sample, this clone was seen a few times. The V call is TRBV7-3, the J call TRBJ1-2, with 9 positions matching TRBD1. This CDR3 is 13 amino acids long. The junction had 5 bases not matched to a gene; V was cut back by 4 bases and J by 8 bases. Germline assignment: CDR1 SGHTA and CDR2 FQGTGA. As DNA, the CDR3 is TGTGCCAGCAGCTCCACAGGGGGCAGGGGCTACACCTTC. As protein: CASSSTGGRGYTF.

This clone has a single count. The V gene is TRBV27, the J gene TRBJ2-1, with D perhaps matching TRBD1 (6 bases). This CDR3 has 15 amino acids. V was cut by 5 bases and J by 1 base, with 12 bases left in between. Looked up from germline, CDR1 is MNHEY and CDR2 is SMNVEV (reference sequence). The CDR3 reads CASSTPQGSYNEQFF. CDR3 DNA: TGTGCCAGCAGTACCCCCCAGGGGTCCTACAATGAGCAGTTCTTC.

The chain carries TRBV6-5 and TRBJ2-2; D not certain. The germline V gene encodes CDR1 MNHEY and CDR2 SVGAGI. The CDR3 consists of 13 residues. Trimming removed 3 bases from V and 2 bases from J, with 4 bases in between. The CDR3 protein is CASSYDNTGELFF. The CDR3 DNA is TGTGCCAGCAGTTATGATAACACCGGGGAGCTGTTTTTT.

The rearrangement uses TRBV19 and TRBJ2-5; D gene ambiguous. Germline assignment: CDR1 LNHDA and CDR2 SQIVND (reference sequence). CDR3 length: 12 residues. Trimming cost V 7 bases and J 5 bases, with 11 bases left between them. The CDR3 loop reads CASNFIGETQYF. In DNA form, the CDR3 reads TGTGCCAGTAATTTTATTGGGGAGACCCAGTACTTC.

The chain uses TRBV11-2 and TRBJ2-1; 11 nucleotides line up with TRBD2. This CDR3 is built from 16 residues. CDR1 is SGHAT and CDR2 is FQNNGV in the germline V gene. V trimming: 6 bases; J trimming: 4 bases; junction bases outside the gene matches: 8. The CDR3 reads CASSFLAGGNYNEQFF. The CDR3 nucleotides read TGTGCCAGCAGTTTTCTAGCGGGAGGTAATTACAATGAGCAGTTCTTC. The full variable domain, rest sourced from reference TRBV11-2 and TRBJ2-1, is EAGVAQSPRYKIIEKRQSVAFWCNPISGHATLYWYQQILGQGPKLLIQFQNNGVVDDSQLPKDRFSAERLKGVDSTLKIQPAKLEDSAVYLCASSFLAGGNYNEQFFGPGTRLTVL.

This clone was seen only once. The CDR3 DNA follows: TGTGCCACCACCAGGGGTAACCAGCCCCAGCATTTT. Its translation: CATTRGNQPQHF. This chain connects TRBV19 to TRBJ1-5; a possible D gene is TRBD1 (6 bases). The CDR3 totals 12 residues. The V end lost 10 bases, the J end lost 7 bases, and 14 bases lay between the germline ends. Germline V lookup: CDR1 LNHDA, CDR2 SQIVND (reference sequence). The variable domain in full, with the rest retrieved from reference TRBV19 and TRBJ1-5, is DGGITQSPKYLFRKEGQNVTLSCEQNLNHDAMYWYRQDPGQGLRLIYYSQIVNDFQKGDIAEGYSVSREKKESFPLTVTSAQKNPTAFYLCATTRGNQPQHFGDGTRLSIL.

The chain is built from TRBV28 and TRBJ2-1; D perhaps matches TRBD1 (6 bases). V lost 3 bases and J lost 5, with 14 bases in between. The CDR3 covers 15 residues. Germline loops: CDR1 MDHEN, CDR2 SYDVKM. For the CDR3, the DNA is TGTGCCAGCAGTTTCGCGGCAGGGGTAAACAATGAGCAGTTCTTC. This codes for CASSFAAGVNNEQFF.

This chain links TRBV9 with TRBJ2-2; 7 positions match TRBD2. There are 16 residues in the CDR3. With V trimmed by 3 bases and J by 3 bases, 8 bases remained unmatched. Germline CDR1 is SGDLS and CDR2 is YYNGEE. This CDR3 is CASSAQTSRYTGELFF. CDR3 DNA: TGTGCCAGCAGCGCGCAGACTAGCCGATACACCGGGGAGCTGTTTTTT.

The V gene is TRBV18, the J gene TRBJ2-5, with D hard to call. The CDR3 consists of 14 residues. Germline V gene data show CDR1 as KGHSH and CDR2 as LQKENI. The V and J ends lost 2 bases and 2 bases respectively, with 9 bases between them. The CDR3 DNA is TGTGCCAGCTCACCAAAAAGGGTTCAAGAGACCCAGTACTTC. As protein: CASSPKRVQETQYF.

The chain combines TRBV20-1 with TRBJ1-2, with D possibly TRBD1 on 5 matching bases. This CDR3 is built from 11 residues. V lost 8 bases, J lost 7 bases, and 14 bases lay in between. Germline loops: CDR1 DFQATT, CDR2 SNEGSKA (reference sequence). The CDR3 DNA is TGCAGTAACAAGGGGATCTCTGGCTACACCTTC. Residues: CSNKGISGYTF.

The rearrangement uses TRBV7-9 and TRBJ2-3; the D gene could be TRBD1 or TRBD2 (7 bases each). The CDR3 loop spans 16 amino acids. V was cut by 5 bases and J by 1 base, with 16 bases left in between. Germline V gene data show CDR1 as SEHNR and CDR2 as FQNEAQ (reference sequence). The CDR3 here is CASSPQGGRRTDTQYF. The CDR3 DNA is TGTGCCAGCAGCCCCCAGGGGGGGCGACGCACAGATACGCAGTATTTT.

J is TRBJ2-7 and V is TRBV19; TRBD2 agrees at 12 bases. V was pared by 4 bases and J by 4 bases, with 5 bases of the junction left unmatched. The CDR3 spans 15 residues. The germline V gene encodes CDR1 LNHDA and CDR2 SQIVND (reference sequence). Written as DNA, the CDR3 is TGTGCCAGTAGTACCGGACTAGCGGGAAGATACGAGCAGTACTTC. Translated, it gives CASSTGLAGRYEQYF.

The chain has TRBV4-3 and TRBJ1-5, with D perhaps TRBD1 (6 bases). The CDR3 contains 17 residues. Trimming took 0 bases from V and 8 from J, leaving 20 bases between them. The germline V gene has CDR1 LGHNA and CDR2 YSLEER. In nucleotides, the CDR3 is TGCGCCAGCAGCCAAGATCTTGGCCTCACAGGGATGGAGCCCCAGCATTTT. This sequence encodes CASSQDLGLTGMEPQHF.